This TCR beta chain was identified during a study of T-cell memory formation after mild COVID-19. Whole-study context: TCR clusters were mostly donor specific. Study-level results: There were some responding clones in pre-infection memory, which suggested that cross-reactive memory had joined.

The authors produced TCR alpha and TCR beta cDNA libraries with sample barcodes and UMIs by 5'RACE using constant-segment primers. MiXCR was run by TCRdb on the 5' RACE reads, yielding one entry per CDR3 protein. Found here are over 120,000 distinct CDR3 sequences, roughly a quarter of them singletons; the top ten hold less than 25%. In the case of this clonotype: Antigen unknown.

J gave up 4 bases and V 1 base, and 17 bases lay outside the gene matches. Per the germline V gene, CDR1 is SGHVS and CDR2 is FQNEAQ. CDR3 length: 19 amino acids. This clonotype originated in an adult woman who had mild COVID-19 (a few samples of this study predate the infection). Cell type and time point are not known. The chain links TRBV7-8 to TRBJ2-3; TRBD2 aligns across 7 bases. Sequenced material: PBMCs or a T cell subset sorted from them (not recorded which). CDR3 nucleotide sequence: TGTGCCAGCAGCTTAGATCTCTTGGTGGGGGACTATCCTTCAGATACGCAGTATTTT. This translates into CASSLDLLVGDYPSDTQYF.